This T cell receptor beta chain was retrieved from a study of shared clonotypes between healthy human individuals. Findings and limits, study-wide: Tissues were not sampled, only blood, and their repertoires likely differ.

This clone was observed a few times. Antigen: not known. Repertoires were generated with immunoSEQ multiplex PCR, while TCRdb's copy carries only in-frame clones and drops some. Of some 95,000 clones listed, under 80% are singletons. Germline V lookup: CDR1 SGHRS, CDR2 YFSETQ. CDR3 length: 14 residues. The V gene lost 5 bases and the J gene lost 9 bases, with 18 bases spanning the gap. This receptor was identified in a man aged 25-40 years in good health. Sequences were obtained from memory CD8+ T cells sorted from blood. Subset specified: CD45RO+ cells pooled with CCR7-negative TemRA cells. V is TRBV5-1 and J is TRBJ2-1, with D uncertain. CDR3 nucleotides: TGCGCCAGCAGGCCGGACCCGTCCTGGGGTGAGCAGTTCTTC. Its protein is CASRPDPSWGEQFF.